Listed below are T cell receptor beta chains from one sample, sequenced in a study of blood T cell repertoires in COVID-19. Repertoires were generated with immunoSEQ multiplex PCR, while TCRdb's copy carries only in-frame clones and drops some. The table shows tens of thousands of clones, with roughly 80% occurring only once. The sequencing input was peripheral blood. The receptors derive from a man aged 25 to 40 with COVID-19, enrolled during active disease. CDR3s include the opening cysteine and the closing phenylalanine or tryptophan. D genes are given only for firm matches. Part of the rows lack a size; the others show once, few, many or a class for expanded clones.

J | V | size | D | CDR3 | DNA
TRBJ1-1 | TRBV5-5 | . | TRBD1 | CASSPTLDRGVAEAFF | TGTGCCAGCAGCCCGACACTGGACAGGGGAGTCGCTGAAGCTTTCTTT
TRBJ1-6 | TRBV7-2 | . | . | CASSTGGVLYSPLHF | TGTGCCAGCAGCACGGGGGGGGTATTATATTCACCCCTCCACTTT
TRBJ2-7 | TRBV11-1 | . | TRBD1 | CASRTGYEQYF | TGTGCCAGCAGGACAGGGTACGAGCAGTACTTC
TRBJ1-3 | TRBV28 | few | . | CASVTRVTGNTIYF | TGTGCCAGCGTAACTCGAGTCACTGGAAACACCATATATTTT
TRBJ2-1 | TRBV5-4 | once | TRBD2 | CASSPGLADYNEQFF | TGTGCCAGCAGCCCGGGACTAGCGGATTACAATGAGCAGTTCTTC
TRBJ2-5 | TRBV10-3 | . | TRBD2 | CAISDGASGIEVETQYF | TGTGCCATCAGTGATGGGGCTAGCGGGATCGAGGTGGAGACCCAGTACTTC
TRBJ2-2 | TRBV29-1 | . | TRBD1 | CSVQGQGLTGELFF | TGCAGCGTCCAGGGACAGGGACTCACCGGGGAGCTGTTTTTT
TRBJ1-1 | TRBV10-2 | . | . | CASATLTGNTEAFF | TGCGCCAGCGCTACCCTGACAGGGAACACTGAAGCTTTCTTT
TRBJ2-6 | TRBV6-4 | . | . | CASSGGDSSGANVLTF | TGTGCCAGCAGTGGGGGGGACAGCTCTGGGGCCAACGTCCTGACTTTC
TRBJ2-2 | TRBV5-8 | . | TRBD1 | CASSWTGVTGELFF | TGTGCCAGCAGTTGGACAGGGGTCACCGGGGAGCTGTTTTTT
TRBJ2-3 | TRBV5-1 | . | . | CASSSTVQDADTQYF | TGCGCCAGCAGCTCGACTGTCCAAGACGCAGATACGCAGTATTTT
TRBJ2-7 | TRBV10-3 | . | . | CAISEEGVSYEQYF | TGTGCCATCAGTGAGGAGGGCGTCTCCTACGAGCAGTACTTC
TRBJ1-6 | TRBV6-5 | few | . | CASQLGGNSPLHF | TGTGCCAGCCAGTTAGGAGGGAATTCACCCCTCCACTTT
TRBJ2-7 | TRBV18 | . | . | CASSPLDSLGEQYF | TGTGCCAGCTCACCACTGGACTCTTTAGGCGAGCAGTACTTC
TRBJ1-1 | TRBV28 | . | . | CASKEGGMNTEAFF | TGTGCCAGCAAGGAGGGCGGTATGAACACTGAAGCTTTCTTT
TRBJ1-2 | TRBV4-1 | . | . | CASSQDGGTNYGYTF | TGCGCCAGCAGCCAAGATGGAGGAACCAACTATGGCTACACCTTC
TRBJ1-5 | TRBV6-1 | . | . | CASSAGGGNYYHQPQHF | TGTGCCAGCAGTGCCGGGGGGGGAAACTACTATCATCAGCCCCAGCATTTT
TRBJ1-1 | TRBV28 | . | . | CASSLSGGAYTEAFF | TGTGCCAGCAGTTTATCGGGGGGCGCGTACACTGAAGCTTTCTTT
TRBJ1-1 | TRBV7-2 | . | . | CASSPRANTEAFF | TGTGCCAGCAGCCCCAGGGCGAACACTGAAGCTTTCTTT
TRBJ2-5 | TRBV10-3 | . | . | CAIRGGETQYF | TGTGCCATCAGAGGAGGGGAGACCCAGTACTTC
TRBJ2-3 | TRBV5-1 | . | TRBD2 | CASRDGGISTDTQYF | TGCGCCAGCAGGGACGGGGGGATTAGCACAGATACGCAGTATTTT
TRBJ2-5 | TRBV7-9 | . | . | CASSHGQIQETQYF | TGTGCCAGCAGTCACGGACAGATACAAGAGACCCAGTACTTC
TRBJ2-3 | TRBV28 | once | . | CASRPGGRGPDTQYF | TGTGCCAGCAGGCCTGGGGGGCGGGGGCCAGATACGCAGTATTTT
TRBJ1-4 | TRBV4-1 | . | TRBD1 | CASSPTGGRGEKLFF | TGCGCCAGCAGCCCCACAGGGGGGCGCGGTGAAAAACTGTTTTTT
TRBJ2-1 | TRBV18 | . | TRBD1 | CASSQDRGSFEQFF | TGTGCCAGCTCACAAGACAGGGGGAGTTTTGAGCAGTTCTTC
TRBJ2-3 | TRBV7-3 | . | . | CASSPSGEGADTQYF | TGTGCCAGCAGCCCCTCAGGGGAGGGGGCAGATACGCAGTATTTT
TRBJ2-3 | TRBV5-1 | once | TRBD1 | CASSARTGGTQGTQYF | TGCGCCAGCAGCGCCCGGACAGGGGGGACCCAGGGAACGCAGTATTTT
TRBJ2-1 | TRBV9 | . | TRBD2 | CASSDGTRLAGGPTTTYNEQFF | TGTGCCAGCAGCGACGGGACTCGACTAGCGGGAGGACCCACTACTACCTACAATGAGCAGTTCTTC
TRBJ1-5 | TRBV3-1/TRBV3-2 | . | . | CASSQDLLGRQPQHF | TGTGCCAGCAGCCAAGATCTTCTCGGTCGTCAGCCCCAGCATTTT
TRBJ2-1 | TRBV18 | . | TRBD2 | CASSPATWTSGRGNEQFF | TGTGCCAGCTCACCGGCTACTTGGACTAGCGGGAGGGGAAATGAGCAGTTCTTC
TRBJ1-4 | TRBV28 | . | TRBD1 | CASSPPSTGIATNEKLFF | TGTGCCAGCAGTCCCCCCTCGACAGGGATAGCAACTAATGAAAAACTGTTTTTT
TRBJ2-7 | TRBV3-1/TRBV3-2 | few | . | CASMTRGLAFDEQYF | TGTGCCAGCATGACAAGGGGTCTAGCGTTCGACGAGCAGTACTTC
TRBJ2-5 | TRBV30 | . | TRBD2 | CAWIGAGVGQETQYF | TGTGCCTGGATTGGGGCGGGAGTGGGGCAAGAGACCCAGTACTTC
TRBJ1-2 | TRBV2 | . | TRBD1 | CASSDAGGVSDGYTF | TGTGCCAGCAGTGACGCAGGGGGCGTTTCCGATGGCTACACCTTC
TRBJ2-7 | TRBV30 | few | . | CAWTGLSYEQYF | TGTGCCTGGACAGGCCTTTCCTACGAGCAGTACTTC
TRBJ2-3 | TRBV27 | . | TRBD2 | CASSLRVGTSGIDTQYF | TGTGCCAGCAGTTTACGGGTCGGGACTAGCGGCATAGATACGCAGTATTTT
TRBJ2-7 | TRBV6-5 | . | . | CASSQSNRGGYEQYF | TGTGCCAGCAGCCAATCTAACAGGGGAGGTTACGAGCAGTACTTC
TRBJ2-1 | TRBV4-2 | few | TRBD2 | CASSQSLAGIYNEQFF | TGTGCCAGCAGCCAATCCCTAGCGGGGATATACAATGAGCAGTTCTTC
TRBJ2-2 | TRBV7-2 | . | TRBD2 | CASSFGGGRNTGELFF | TGTGCCAGCAGCTTCGGGGGAGGGAGAAACACCGGGGAGCTGTTTTTT
TRBJ1-1 | TRBV7-2 | . | TRBD1 | CASSPPLGQGDGTFF | TGTGCCAGCAGCCCCCCTTTAGGACAGGGGGATGGAACTTTCTTT
TRBJ1-1 | TRBV11-3 | . | TRBD1 | CASSQTGGNTEAFF | TGTGCCAGCAGCCAAACAGGGGGAAACACTGAAGCTTTCTTT
TRBJ2-7 | TRBV5-1 | . | TRBD1 | CASSVGTGGEQYF | TGCGCCAGCAGCGTCGGGACAGGGGGCGAGCAGTACTTC
TRBJ1-1 | TRBV30 | . | TRBD1 | CAWSVRGPTEAFF | TGTGCCTGGAGTGTAAGGGGGCCCACTGAAGCTTTCTTT
TRBJ2-7 | TRBV4-3 | . | . | CASSQGPGHPYEQYF | TGCGCCAGCAGCCAGGGACCGGGACACCCCTACGAGCAGTACTTC
TRBJ1-1 | TRBV15 | . | TRBD1 | CATSKAGQVSFTEAFF | TGTGCCACCAGCAAAGCTGGACAGGTTAGTTTCACTGAAGCTTTCTTT
TRBJ2-1 | TRBV7-8 | . | TRBD2 | CASYNGTTSTNEQFF | TGTGCCAGCTACAACGGGACTACATCGACCAATGAGCAGTTCTTC
TRBJ2-3 | TRBV6-1 | . | TRBD2 | CASSEGASGVTDTQYF | TGTGCCAGCAGTGAGGGGGCTAGCGGGGTCACAGATACGCAGTATTTT
TRBJ1-4 | TRBV4-2 | . | TRBD1 | CASSQAGDRVFEKLFF | TGTGCCAGCAGCCAAGCAGGTGACAGGGTATTTGAAAAACTGTTTTTT
TRBJ2-1 | TRBV30 | . | TRBD2 | CAWSVGRGRNEQFF | TGTGCCTGGAGTGTAGGGAGGGGTCGCAATGAGCAGTTCTTC
TRBJ1-1 | TRBV29-1 | . | . | CSVARAFMNTEAFF | TGCAGCGTTGCCAGGGCCTTTATGAACACTGAAGCTTTCTTT